These T cell receptor beta chains were read from a single sample in a study of cytomegalovirus exposure and HLA in healthy donors. Data came from immunoSEQ multiplex PCR; TCRdb stores just in-frame clones and leaves some out. The sample holds under 150,000 clones, about two thirds seen once. Sample: PBMCs. These receptor sequences come from a human donor in good health. Both conserved end residues are part of each CDR3. A D gene is named only where the DNA matches it firmly. Only part of the rows carry a size: once, few, many, or a class if the clone is expanded.

d_gene: NA; abundance: NA; j_gene: TRBJ1-1; v_gene: TRBV7-8; CDR3nt: TGTGCCAGCAGACAACAGGAGCTGAACACTGAAGCTTTCTTT; CDR3aa: CASRQQELNTEAFF
d_gene: NA; abundance: NA; j_gene: TRBJ2-7; v_gene: TRBV4-3; CDR3nt: TGCGCCAGCAGCCAAGATTGGGCTAGCGAGTACGAGCAGTACTTC; CDR3aa: CASSQDWASEYEQYF
d_gene: TRBD2; abundance: few; j_gene: TRBJ2-7; v_gene: TRBV5-1; CDR3nt: TGCGCCAGCAGCTTCTTAGCGGGGGCCTCTGTCAACCCCCCCGAGCAGTACTTC; CDR3aa: CASSFLAGASVNPPEQYF
d_gene: NA; abundance: NA; j_gene: TRBJ2-3; v_gene: TRBV9; CDR3nt: TGTGCCAGCAGCGTACTAGCGAGGGGCACAGATACGCAGTATTTT; CDR3aa: CASSVLARGTDTQYF
d_gene: NA; abundance: NA; j_gene: TRBJ2-1; v_gene: TRBV29-1; CDR3nt: TGCAGTAGATTAGCATCCAACAATGAGCAGTTCTTC; CDR3aa: CSRLASNNEQFF
d_gene: NA; abundance: once; j_gene: TRBJ1-5; v_gene: TRBV30; CDR3nt: TGTGCCTGGAGGGGCAGTAGCAATCAGCCCCAGCATTTT; CDR3aa: CAWRGSSNQPQHF
d_gene: TRBD1; abundance: few; j_gene: TRBJ1-1; v_gene: TRBV7-2; CDR3nt: TGTGCCAGCAGCCTAAACAGGGGTGGTACTGAAGCTTTCTTT; CDR3aa: CASSLNRGGTEAFF
d_gene: NA; abundance: NA; j_gene: TRBJ2-5; v_gene: TRBV5-6; CDR3nt: TGTGCCAGCAGCCCGCCCGGGGTTCCGTACCAAGAGACCCAGTACTTC; CDR3aa: CASSPPGVPYQETQYF
d_gene: TRBD2; abundance: NA; j_gene: TRBJ2-3; v_gene: TRBV15; CDR3nt: TGTGCCACCAAAACTAGCGAACGACGCACAGATACGCAGTATTTT; CDR3aa: CATKTSERRTDTQYF
d_gene: TRBD1; abundance: NA; j_gene: TRBJ1-1; v_gene: TRBV5-1; CDR3nt: TGCGCCAGCAGCTCGACAGGGAGCAAGAACACTGAAGCTTTCTTT; CDR3aa: CASSSTGSKNTEAFF
d_gene: NA; abundance: few; j_gene: TRBJ2-1; v_gene: TRBV4-2; CDR3nt: TGTGCCAGCAGCCAAGATATGACTAGTGTGGGCAATGAGCAGTTCTTC; CDR3aa: CASSQDMTSVGNEQFF
d_gene: NA; abundance: NA; j_gene: TRBJ2-1; v_gene: TRBV10-3; CDR3nt: TGTGCCATCAGTGAGTCTTCAGGGGAGGGCGAGGGATCGCGGTTCTTC; CDR3aa: CAISESSGEGEGSRFF
d_gene: NA; abundance: NA; j_gene: TRBJ2-2; v_gene: TRBV7-3; CDR3nt: TGTGCCAGCAGCTTAACTGGGGTAGGGGTTCCGAACACCGGGGAGCTGTTTTTT; CDR3aa: CASSLTGVGVPNTGELFF
d_gene: NA; abundance: once; j_gene: TRBJ1-5; v_gene: TRBV18; CDR3nt: TGTGCCAGCTCACCCACAGATAGTAATCAGCCCCAGCATTTT; CDR3aa: CASSPTDSNQPQHF
d_gene: NA; abundance: NA; j_gene: TRBJ2-7; v_gene: TRBV28; CDR3nt: TGTGCCAGCAGTTTTGGCAGGGCGTACGAGCAGTACTTC; CDR3aa: CASSFGRAYEQYF
d_gene: NA; abundance: NA; j_gene: TRBJ1-5; v_gene: TRBV2; CDR3nt: TGTGCCAGCAGTGAAGGAGTTATTAGCAATCAGCCCCAGCATTTT; CDR3aa: CASSEGVISNQPQHF
d_gene: TRBD1; abundance: NA; j_gene: TRBJ1-2; v_gene: TRBV19; CDR3nt: TGTGCCAGTAGCCCGACAGGGTATGGCTACACCTTC; CDR3aa: CASSPTGYGYTF
d_gene: TRBD2; abundance: NA; j_gene: TRBJ2-3; v_gene: TRBV2; CDR3nt: TGTGCCAGCAGTGGGGGGACTAGCGGGAGGTCAGATACGCAGTATTTT; CDR3aa: CASSGGTSGRSDTQYF
d_gene: TRBD1; abundance: NA; j_gene: TRBJ1-2; v_gene: TRBV2; CDR3nt: TGTGCCAGCAGTGAAGTAGGTCAGGGGGTCGGCTACACCTTC; CDR3aa: CASSEVGQGVGYTF
d_gene: NA; abundance: NA; j_gene: TRBJ2-3; v_gene: TRBV5-6; CDR3nt: TGTGCCAGCAGCTGGGGCTCGGCCGATACGCAGTATTTT; CDR3aa: CASSWGSADTQYF
d_gene: TRBD2; abundance: NA; j_gene: TRBJ2-7; v_gene: TRBV7-9; CDR3nt: TGTTCCAGCAGCTTACCGACTAGCGGCTACGAGCAGTACTTC; CDR3aa: CSSSLPTSGYEQYF
d_gene: TRBD2; abundance: NA; j_gene: TRBJ2-5; v_gene: TRBV7-2; CDR3nt: TGTGCCAGCACCCGACCGGGACTAGCGGGGGGGCCCAGCCAAGAGACCCAGTACTTC; CDR3aa: CASTRPGLAGGPSQETQYF
d_gene: NA; abundance: NA; j_gene: TRBJ2-3; v_gene: TRBV5-1; CDR3nt: TGCGCCAGCAGCCCTCGGGGGGCCACAGATACGCAGTATTTT; CDR3aa: CASSPRGATDTQYF
d_gene: NA; abundance: few; j_gene: TRBJ2-5; v_gene: TRBV20-1; CDR3nt: TGCAGTGCCGGGGAAGAGACCCAGTACTTC; CDR3aa: CSAGEETQYF
d_gene: NA; abundance: NA; j_gene: TRBJ1-1; v_gene: TRBV6-4; CDR3nt: TGTGCCAGCAGTCCGCAGGGTACCACTGAAGCTTTCTTT; CDR3aa: CASSPQGTTEAFF
d_gene: NA; abundance: few; j_gene: TRBJ2-5; v_gene: TRBV4-3; CDR3nt: TGCGCCAGCAGCCAAGATGTCGGAGCGGGTCCGGAGACCCAGTACTTC; CDR3aa: CASSQDVGAGPETQYF
d_gene: NA; abundance: NA; j_gene: TRBJ2-3; v_gene: TRBV25-1; CDR3nt: TGTGCCAGCAGTGAATTGGCAGGCGCCACAGATACGCAGTATTTT; CDR3aa: CASSELAGATDTQYF
d_gene: NA; abundance: NA; j_gene: TRBJ1-2; v_gene: TRBV7-8; CDR3nt: TGTGCCAGCTTCAGGGTTCGCCCTAACTATGGCTACACCTTC; CDR3aa: CASFRVRPNYGYTF
d_gene: NA; abundance: NA; j_gene: TRBJ2-7; v_gene: TRBV30; CDR3nt: TGTGCCTGGAGAGAACAGGGCTTCCCTTACGAGCAGTACTTC; CDR3aa: CAWREQGFPYEQYF
d_gene: NA; abundance: NA; j_gene: TRBJ1-5; v_gene: TRBV19; CDR3nt: TGTGCCAGTAGCCGGTGGAGTCAGCCCCAGCATTTT; CDR3aa: CASSRWSQPQHF
d_gene: NA; abundance: many; j_gene: TRBJ2-2; v_gene: TRBV6-5; CDR3nt: TGTGCCAGCAGCGCAGGGGTCGGGGAGCTGTTTTTT; CDR3aa: CASSAGVGELFF
d_gene: TRBD1; abundance: few; j_gene: TRBJ1-2; v_gene: TRBV7-8; CDR3nt: TGTGCCAGCAGCTTAAGGTCCTCCGGACAGGGGGACTATGGCTACACCTTC; CDR3aa: CASSLRSSGQGDYGYTF
d_gene: TRBD1; abundance: NA; j_gene: TRBJ2-7; v_gene: TRBV7-8; CDR3nt: TGTGCCAGCAGCTCCGGGACAGGGGGTTTGGGGCAGTACTTC; CDR3aa: CASSSGTGGLGQYF
d_gene: NA; abundance: few; j_gene: TRBJ1-2; v_gene: TRBV4-3; CDR3nt: TGCGCCAGCAGCCAAGATGGACAGTCCTCCTATGGCTACACCTTC; CDR3aa: CASSQDGQSSYGYTF
d_gene: NA; abundance: NA; j_gene: TRBJ2-6; v_gene: TRBV7-9; CDR3nt: TGTTCCGGAATTGATCCTCGGGAACAGACCCGCTCTGGGGCCAACGTCCTGACTTTC; CDR3aa: CSGIDPREQTRSGANVLTF
d_gene: NA; abundance: NA; j_gene: TRBJ2-2; v_gene: TRBV5-6; CDR3nt: TGTGCCAGCAGCTGGGGCCGGAACACCGGGGAGCTGTTTTTT; CDR3aa: CASSWGRNTGELFF
d_gene: NA; abundance: NA; j_gene: TRBJ1-2; v_gene: TRBV5-5; CDR3nt: TGTGCCAGCAGCTCGGGAGGCGTCCCCCCGGATGGCTACACCTTC; CDR3aa: CASSSGGVPPDGYTF
d_gene: NA; abundance: once; j_gene: TRBJ1-2; v_gene: TRBV28; CDR3nt: TGTGCCAGCAGTTTGGCACAGCTTAACTATGGCTACACCTTC; CDR3aa: CASSLAQLNYGYTF
d_gene: NA; abundance: NA; j_gene: TRBJ2-5; v_gene: TRBV7-8; CDR3nt: TGTGCCAGCAGCCCCCTGGGACTAGGGGGCGAGACCCAGTACTTC; CDR3aa: CASSPLGLGGETQYF
d_gene: TRBD1; abundance: once; j_gene: TRBJ1-6; v_gene: TRBV5-1; CDR3nt: TGCGCCAGCAGCTTACGAAGGACAGGGAGCTCCTATAATTCACCCCTCCACTTT; CDR3aa: CASSLRRTGSSYNSPLHF
d_gene: TRBD1; abundance: NA; j_gene: TRBJ1-1; v_gene: TRBV29-1; CDR3nt: TGCAGCGTTGACCTCGGACAGGGGGCAGGAAACACTGAAGCTTTCTTT; CDR3aa: CSVDLGQGAGNTEAFF
d_gene: NA; abundance: NA; j_gene: TRBJ2-7; v_gene: TRBV19; CDR3nt: TGTGCCAGTAGTATAGGGAGGTCGGCAGGCTCCTACGAGCAGTACTTC; CDR3aa: CASSIGRSAGSYEQYF
d_gene: NA; abundance: few; j_gene: TRBJ1-5; v_gene: TRBV6-5; CDR3nt: TGTGCCAGCAGTTCCCGCTGGGCACAGAATCAGCCCCAGCATTTT; CDR3aa: CASSSRWAQNQPQHF
d_gene: NA; abundance: NA; j_gene: TRBJ2-1; v_gene: TRBV6-5; CDR3nt: TGTGCCAGCAGTTACGGGCCAGACAATGAGCAGTTCTTC; CDR3aa: CASSYGPDNEQFF